These 2 T cell receptor beta chains originate from one sample sequenced in a study of tumor-infiltrating lymphocytes in primary liver carcinoma. The tissue used was unsorted bulk material of roughly 17-33 mg. RNA and DNA were co-extracted from it with the AllPrep DNA/RNA mini kit. Using a constant-region primer together with ProtoScript II reverse transcriptase, TCR beta cDNA was made from around 0.55 ug of total RNA. Construction of TCR beta libraries relied on three successive nested multiplex PCR rounds employing slightly modified ARM-PCR. Use of TRBV1-TRBV30 forward primers with a C-beta reverse primer characterized the first two PCR rounds, which lasted approximately 11 cycles each. TCRdb used MiXCR to reprocess the multiplex PCR reads, holding one entry per CDR3 protein. In the table there are about 60,000 distinct CDR3 sequences, over 60% of which are singletons. The sample comprised liver tumor tissue from sampling region 4. Subset denoted: tumor region T4, right-lateral pole. The receptors were gathered from a man aged 35-49 years with primary liver carcinoma and hepatitis B virus infection.

For this clonotype: One junction end disagrees with the germline gene, perhaps due to a read error. The J gene is TRBJ2-7, the V gene TRBV5-4; 11 bases match TRBD1. In germline, CDR1 is SGHNT, CDR2 YYREEE (reference sequence). This CDR3 has 16 residues. This CDR3 is CTSSPAFGTGGYEQYF. In DNA form, the CDR3 reads TGTACCAGCAGCCCGGCGTTCGGGACAGGGGGCTACGAGCAGTACTTC.

V and J are TRBV4-2 and TRBJ2-7; D is possibly TRBD1 or TRBD2 (5 bases each). The V gene lost 0 bases and the J gene lost 3 bases, with 12 bases spanning the gap. Germline values: CDR1 LGHNA, CDR2 YNFKEQ. CDR3 length equals 15 residues. In DNA, the CDR3 is TGTGCCAGCAGCCAAGATGAGGGGAGCGTCTACGAGCAGTACTTC. Encoded protein: CASSQDEGSVYEQYF.